These 22 T cell receptor beta chains were all obtained from the same sample, sequenced in a study of identical twins. One entry per CDR3 protein results from TCRdb running MiXCR on the 5' RACE reads. This sample has 400,000 or so distinct CDR3 sequences, with about 10% found just once. Sequenced: naive T cells sorted from blood. The receptor source for this set is a woman aged 45 to 65 in good health.

This chain links TRBV5-6 with TRBJ2-5; possibly TRBD2 for D (7 bases). The V end was cut by 4 bases, the J end by 4 bases, with 14 bases between. CDR1 and CDR2 (germline): SGHDT, YYEEEE. This CDR3 is built from 14 residues. CDR3 residues: CASSPRGPIETQYF. The CDR3 nucleotides read TGTGCCAGCAGCCCGCGGGGGCCTATAGAGACCCAGTACTTC.

This clonotype was detected a few times. The chain is built from TRBV5-1 and TRBJ1-1; a possible D gene is TRBD1 (6 bases). The germline V gene has CDR1 SGHRS and CDR2 YFSETQ. CDR3 size: 14 residues. The V end was cut by 2 bases, the J end by 1 base, with 9 bases between. CDR3 protein: CASSFGGRNTEAFF. The CDR3 nucleotides read TGCGCCAGCAGCTTCGGGGGCCGGAACACTGAAGCTTTCTTT.

This clonotype was seen more than once but under ten times. The chain joins TRBV3-1 to TRBJ2-1; TRBD2 agrees at 9 bases. The ends lost 9 bases at V and 9 bases at J; junction bases unmatched: 12. The CDR3 totals 14 residues. Germline lookup yields CDR1 LGHDT and CDR2 YNNKEL (reference sequence). The CDR3 spells CASTGTSLKVEQFF. The CDR3 bases are TGTGCCAGTACCGGGACTAGCCTTAAGGTTGAGCAGTTCTTC.

At least ten counts were recorded for this clonotype. V usage is TRBV24-1 and J usage is TRBJ2-1, with D maybe TRBD2 (6 bases). Germline V gene data show CDR1 as KGHDR and CDR2 as SFDVKD. The V end lost 3 bases, the J end lost 5 bases, and 7 bases lay between the germline ends. The CDR3 contains 13 residues. The CDR3 DNA is TGTGCCACCAGTGATGGGGGGAACAATGAGCAGTTCTTC. This sequence encodes CATSDGGNNEQFF.

At least ten counts were recorded for this clonotype. The chain employs TRBV3-1 and TRBJ1-5; D perhaps matches TRBD1 (5 bases). Trimming took 4 bases from V and 7 from J, leaving 17 bases between them. In germline, CDR1 is LGHDT, CDR2 YNNKEL (reference sequence). The CDR3 loop spans 15 amino acids. CDR3 region: CASSRGVNTEQPQHF. The CDR3 DNA reads as TGTGCCAGCAGCCGGGGCGTCAACACGGAGCAGCCCCAGCATTTT.

This clonotype was seen at least ten times. The chain couples TRBV5-1 to TRBJ1-1, with TRBD1 as a possible D gene (5 bases). With 4 bases removed from V and 13 bases from J, the gap between germline ends came to 23 bases. This CDR3 region has 14 residues. Germline V CDR1 and CDR2: SGHRS, YFSETQ. CDR3 DNA sequence: TGCGCCAGCAGCGAGAGGATAGGGGCCGGGATTGATTTCTTT. Translation gives CASSERIGAGIDFF.

V usage is TRBV7-6 and J usage is TRBJ1-1, with D uncertain. The CDR3 has 15 residues. The V end was cut by 5 bases, the J end by 0 bases, with 13 bases between. Germline V gives CDR1 SGHVS, CDR2 FNYEAQ. CDR3 DNA sequence: TGTGCCAGCAGCCTGGACGGCCCCATGAACACTGAAGCTTTCTTT. It encodes CASSLDGPMNTEAFF.

This clonotype showed up just a few times. This chain uses TRBV6-2 or TRBV6-3 with TRBJ2-2, with D hard to call. This CDR3 comprises 15 residues. Germline V lookup: CDR1 MNHEY, CDR2 SVGEGT. V dropped 11 bases and J dropped 0 bases, with 16 bases sitting between them. The CDR3 here is CASRPQFANTGELFF. The CDR3 DNA reads as TGTGCCTCTCGGCCCCAGTTCGCGAACACCGGGGAGCTGTTTTTT.

This clonotype showed up many times. The chain combines TRBV28 with TRBJ2-3; 7 positions match TRBD1. The ends lost 4 bases at V and 2 bases at J; junction bases unmatched: 6. Germline CDR1 MDHEN, CDR2 SYDVKM. CDR3 size: 15 residues. The CDR3 spells CASSYRDSYTDTQYF. DNA for the CDR3: TGTGCCAGCAGTTACCGGGACAGTTACACAGATACGCAGTATTTT. The full variable domain, its missing parts supplied by reference TRBV28 and TRBJ2-3, is DVKVTQSSRYLVKRTGEKVFLECVQDMDHENMFWYRQDPGLGLRLIYFSYDVKMKEKGDIPEGYSVSREKKERFSLILESASTNQTSMYLCASSYRDSYTDTQYFGPGTRLTVL.

The chain carries TRBV18 and TRBJ2-2; no definite D call. Germline V gene data show CDR1 as KGHSH and CDR2 as LQKENI. This CDR3 comprises 14 residues. Trimming shortened V by 2 bases and J by 4 bases, and 8 bases separated the two germline ends. CDR3 sequence (DNA): TGTGCCAGCTCACCAAGTAGGGTCACCGGGGAGCTGTTTTTT. Its translation is CASSPSRVTGELFF. Based on the CDR3 plus reference TRBV18 and TRBJ2-2, the full variable domain is NAGVMQNPRHLVRRRGQEARLRCSPMKGHSHVYWYRQLPEEGLKFMVYLQKENIIDESGMPKERFSAEFPKEGPSILRIQQVVRGDSAAYFCASSPSRVTGELFFGEGSRLTVL.

As regards this clonotype: Compared with germline, one end of the junction differs, possibly owing to a read error. The V gene is TRBV27, the J gene TRBJ2-1; D gene unclear. Germline V gene data show CDR1 as MNHEY and CDR2 as SMNVEV (reference sequence). The CDR3 is 12 residues long. CDR3 DNA sequence: TGTGCCAGCAGTCCGACCTGGGATGATCAGTTCTTC. This codes for CASSPTWDDQFF.

This clonotype was counted ten times or more. V and J are TRBV20-1 and TRBJ2-7, with 11 bases aligning to TRBD1. V was clipped by 3 bases and J by 4 bases; unmatched bases: 5. There are 14 residues in the CDR3. Per the germline V gene, CDR1 is DFQATT and CDR2 is SNEGSKA (reference sequence). This CDR3 is CSASRDRGVYEQYF. The CDR3 nucleotides are TGCAGTGCTAGTCGGGACAGGGGGGTTTACGAGCAGTACTTC.

The chain joins TRBV18 to TRBJ2-1; no firm D call. Per germline, CDR1 KGHSH and CDR2 LQKENI. The V end lost 11 bases, the J end lost 8 bases, and 7 bases lay between the germline ends. This CDR3 spans 9 amino acids. The CDR3 is CAAGDEQFF. The CDR3 coding sequence is TGTGCCGCTGGCGATGAGCAGTTCTTC.

In its sample, this clonotype was seen many times. The chain has TRBV5-1 and TRBJ2-7; D unclear. The germline gives CDR1 SGHRS, CDR2 YFSETQ. The CDR3 loop spans 14 amino acids. With 0 bases removed from V and 6 bases from J, the gap between germline ends came to 13 bases. CDR3: CASSLGSTVFEQYF. The CDR3 bases are TGCGCCAGCAGCTTGGGTAGTACGGTTTTCGAGCAGTACTTC.

In its sample, this clonotype was seen many times. The chain uses TRBV12-3 or TRBV12-4 and TRBJ2-2, with 10 bases that match TRBD1. This CDR3 is built from 15 residues. V was pared by 2 bases and J by 6 bases, with 3 bases of the junction left unmatched. The CDR3 bases are TGTGCCAGCAGTTTACGGGACAGGGGTTCCGGGGAGCTGTTTTTT. It yields the protein CASSLRDRGSGELFF.

This clonotype turned up a few times. The rearrangement joins TRBV12-3 or TRBV12-4 to TRBJ2-5; a weak D match, TRBD1 (6 bases). The CDR3 loop spans 13 amino acids. V was pared by 6 bases and J by 5 bases, with 13 bases between. CDR3 sequence: CASRHTGIETQYF. The CDR3 DNA sequence: TGTGCCAGCAGACATACAGGGATCGAGACCCAGTACTTC.

The gene calls are TRBV4-1 and TRBJ1-1; no reliable D call. This CDR3 contains 15 residues. V was shortened by 1 base and J by 0 bases, with 9 bases between the two germline ends. CDR1 and CDR2 (germline): MGHRA, YSYEKL. The CDR3 nucleotides are TGCGCCAGCAGCCAAGGAGGAATAATGAACACTGAAGCTTTCTTT. The encoded protein is CASSQGGIMNTEAFF.

In its sample, this clonotype was seen a few times. The rearrangement joins TRBV5-1 to TRBJ2-1; D is possibly TRBD1 or TRBD2 (5 bases each). The CDR3 sequence is 14 residues long. V was shortened by 2 bases and J by 5 bases, with 11 bases between the two germline ends. Germline V gene lookup returns CDR1 SGHRS and CDR2 YFSETQ. CDR3 DNA: TGCGCCAGCAGCTTCCGGGACCCTAACAATGAGCAGTTCTTC. Encoded protein: CASSFRDPNNEQFF.

This clonotype has just a few counts. V gene TRBV20-1 combines with J gene TRBJ1-1; a weak D match, TRBD1 (6 bases). From germline, CDR1 is DFQATT and CDR2 SNEGSKA (reference sequence). The length of the CDR3 is 13 residues. V was shortened by 1 base and J by 8 bases, with 14 bases between the two germline ends. As DNA, the CDR3 is TGCAGTGCTAGAGTGCAGGGGAACCTGGAAGCTTTCTTT. Amino acid sequence: CSARVQGNLEAFF.

This clonotype has ten or more counts. V is TRBV7-2 and J is TRBJ2-7; D unclear. The CDR3 sequence is 12 residues long. Germline values: CDR1 SGHTA, CDR2 FQGNSA. Between the trimmed V and J ends, which lost 1 base and 11 bases, there was a span of 12 bases. The DNA for the CDR3 is TGTGCCAGCAGCTTAGATACGGAAGCAAAGTACTTC. Encoded protein: CASSLDTEAKYF.

There are a few counts of this clonotype. The CDR3 reads CATNGVGSNTEAFF. The CDR3 region has the DNA TGTGCCACCAACGGGGTGGGCTCGAACACTGAAGCTTTCTTT. V gene TRBV25-1 combines with J gene TRBJ1-1; D unresolved. The CDR3 covers 14 residues. The V gene lost 10 bases and the J gene lost 1 base, with 16 bases spanning the gap. Germline-derived CDR1 and CDR2 are MGHDK and SYGVNS.

The table lists this clonotype with many counts. CDR3 sequence: CASRRRASSYEQYV. The CDR3 DNA is TGTGCCAGCAGGCGCAGGGCTAGCTCCTACGAGCAGTACGTC. The J gene is TRBJ2-7, the V gene TRBV6-5, with D maybe TRBD1 (5 bases). The germline V gene has CDR1 MNHEY and CDR2 SVGAGI. V lost 6 bases to trimming and J lost 0 bases, with 12 bases between them. The length of the CDR3 is 14 residues.